This T cell receptor beta chain was sequenced during a study of PD-L1 blockade in urothelial cancer. The CDR3 runs to 15 residues. Trimming left V 3 bases short and J 3 bases short, with 15 bases between. Germline V CDR1 and CDR2: KGHSH, LQKENI. Synthetic analogs of TCR templates were spiked into every PCR. Clones were read by immunoSEQ multiplex PCR, and TCRdb kept only the in-frame ones, dropping some. The table records more than 60,000 clones, about nine tenths of them present only once. Time point given: peripheral blood 6 weeks after treatment start. V and J are TRBV18 and TRBJ2-7; possible D gene TRBD2, 6 bases. This sample comprised PBMCs, obtained around atezolizumab (anti-PD-L1) treatment. The clonotype comes from a man between 60 and 70 years old with urothelial cancer. The CDR3 spells CASSPEGGFSYEQYF. DNA for the CDR3: TGTGCCAGCTCACCGGAGGGTGGGTTTAGCTACGAGCAGTACTTC.